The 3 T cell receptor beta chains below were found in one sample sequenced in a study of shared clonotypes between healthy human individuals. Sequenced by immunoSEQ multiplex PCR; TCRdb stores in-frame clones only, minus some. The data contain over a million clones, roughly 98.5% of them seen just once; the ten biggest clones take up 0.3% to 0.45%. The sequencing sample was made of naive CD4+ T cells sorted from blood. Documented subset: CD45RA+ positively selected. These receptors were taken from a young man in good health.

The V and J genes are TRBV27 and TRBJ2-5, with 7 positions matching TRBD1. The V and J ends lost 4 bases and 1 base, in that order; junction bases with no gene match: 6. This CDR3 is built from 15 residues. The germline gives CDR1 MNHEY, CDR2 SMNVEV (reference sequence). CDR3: CASSSQQGLQETQYF. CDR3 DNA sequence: TGTGCCAGCAGTTCCCAACAGGGGCTCCAAGAGACCCAGTACTTC.

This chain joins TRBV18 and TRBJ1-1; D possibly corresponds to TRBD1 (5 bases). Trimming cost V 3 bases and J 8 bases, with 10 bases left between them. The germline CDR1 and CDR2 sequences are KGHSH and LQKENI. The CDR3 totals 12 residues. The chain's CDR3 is CASSPGLREAFF. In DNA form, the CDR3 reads TGTGCCAGCTCACCGGGGCTACGGGAAGCTTTCTTT.

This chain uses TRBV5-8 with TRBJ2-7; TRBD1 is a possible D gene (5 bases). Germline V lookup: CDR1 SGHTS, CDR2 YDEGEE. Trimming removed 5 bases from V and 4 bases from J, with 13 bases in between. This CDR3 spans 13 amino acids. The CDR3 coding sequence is TGTGCCAGCAGTCCCCAGGACACTTACGAGCAGTACTTC. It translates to CASSPQDTYEQYF.